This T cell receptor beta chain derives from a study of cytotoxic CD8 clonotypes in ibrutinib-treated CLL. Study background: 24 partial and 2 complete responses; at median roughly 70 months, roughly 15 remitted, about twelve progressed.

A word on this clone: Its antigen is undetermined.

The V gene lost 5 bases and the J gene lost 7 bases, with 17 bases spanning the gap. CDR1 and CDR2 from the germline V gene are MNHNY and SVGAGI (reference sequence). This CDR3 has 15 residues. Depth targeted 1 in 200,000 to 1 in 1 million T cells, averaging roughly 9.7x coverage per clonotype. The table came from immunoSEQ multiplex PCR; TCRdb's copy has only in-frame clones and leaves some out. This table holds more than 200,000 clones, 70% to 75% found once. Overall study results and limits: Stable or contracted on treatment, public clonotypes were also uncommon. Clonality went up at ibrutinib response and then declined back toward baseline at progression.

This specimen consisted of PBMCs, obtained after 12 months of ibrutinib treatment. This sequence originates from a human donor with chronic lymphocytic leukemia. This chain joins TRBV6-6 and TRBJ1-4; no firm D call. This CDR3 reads CASSDSLGLGEKLFF. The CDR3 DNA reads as TGTGCCAGCAGTGATTCCCTAGGATTGGGTGAAAAACTGTTTTTT.